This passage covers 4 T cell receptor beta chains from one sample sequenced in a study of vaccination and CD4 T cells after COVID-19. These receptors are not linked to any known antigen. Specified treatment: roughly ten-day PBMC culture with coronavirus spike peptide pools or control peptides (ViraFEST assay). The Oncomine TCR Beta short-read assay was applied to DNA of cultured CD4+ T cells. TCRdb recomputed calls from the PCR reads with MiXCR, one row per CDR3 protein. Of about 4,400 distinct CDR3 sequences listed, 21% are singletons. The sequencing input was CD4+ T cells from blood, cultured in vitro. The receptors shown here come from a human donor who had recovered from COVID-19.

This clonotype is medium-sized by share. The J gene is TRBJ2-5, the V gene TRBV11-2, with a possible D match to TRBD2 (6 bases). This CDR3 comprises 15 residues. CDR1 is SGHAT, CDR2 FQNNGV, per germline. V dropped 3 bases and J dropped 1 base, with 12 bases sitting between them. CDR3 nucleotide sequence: TGTGCCAGCAGCTTTGGGGGGAGGCTCCAAGAGACCCAGTACTTC. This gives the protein CASSFGGRLQETQYF. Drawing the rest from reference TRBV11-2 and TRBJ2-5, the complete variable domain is EAGVAQSPRYKIIEKRQSVAFWCNPISGHATLYWYQQILGQGPKLLIQFQNNGVVDDSQLPKDRFSAERLKGVDSTLKIQPAKLEDSAVYLCASSFGGRLQETQYFGPGTRLLVL.

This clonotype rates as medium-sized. The CDR3 nucleotides are TGTGCCAGTACCGCCGGGACAGGGGGATCCTACGGAAACACCATATATTTT. Translation: CASTAGTGGSYGNTIYF. The chain links TRBV19 to TRBJ1-3; TRBD1 agrees at 11 bases. CDR1 and CDR2 from the germline V gene are LNHDA and SQIVND (reference sequence). Trimming removed 7 bases from V and 4 bases from J; junction bases left unmatched: 12. The CDR3 runs to 17 residues.

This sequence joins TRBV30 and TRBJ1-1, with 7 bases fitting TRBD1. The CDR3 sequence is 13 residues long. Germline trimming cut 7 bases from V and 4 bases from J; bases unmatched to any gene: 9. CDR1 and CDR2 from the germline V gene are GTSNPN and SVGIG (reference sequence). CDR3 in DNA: TGTGCCTCCACCACAGGGGAGATCACTGAAGCTTTCTTT. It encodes CASTTGEITEAFF. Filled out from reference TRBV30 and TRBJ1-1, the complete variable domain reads SQTIHQWPATLVQPVGSPLSLECTVEGTSNPNLYWYRQAAGRGLQLLFYSVGIGQISSEVPQNLSASRPQDRQFILSSKKLLLSDSGFYLCASTTGEITEAFFGQGTRLTVV.

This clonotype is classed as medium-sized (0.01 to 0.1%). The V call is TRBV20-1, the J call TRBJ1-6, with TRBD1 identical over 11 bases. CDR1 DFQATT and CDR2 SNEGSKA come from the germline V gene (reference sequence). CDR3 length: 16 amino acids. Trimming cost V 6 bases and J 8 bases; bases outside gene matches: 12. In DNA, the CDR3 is TGCAGTGCGCGGACAGGGGGCTTAAGTTCAGATTCACCCCTCCACTTT. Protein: CSARTGGLSSDSPLHF.